This TCR beta chain was recorded in a study of blood T cell repertoires in COVID-19. As for the study in general: The study drew acute and convalescent COVID-19 samples from the United States, Italy and Spain.

Here immunoSEQ multiplex PCR was the method, and the copy in TCRdb shows in-frame clones only, minus some. Of roughly 280,000 clones detected, 75% to 90% appear once; the ten largest clones hold over 2%. This TCR was sampled from a woman in her forties or fifties who had recovered from COVID-19. The sequencing input was peripheral blood.

The CDR3 is CASSTAAVAFSGNTIYF. The CDR3, as DNA: TGTGCCAGTAGTACCGCGGCGGTGGCCTTCTCTGGAAACACCATATATTTT. This chain connects TRBV19 to TRBJ1-3; D unresolved. CDR1 and CDR2 from the germline V gene are LNHDA and SQIVND (reference sequence). Trimming stripped 4 bases from V and 0 bases from J, with 16 bases between. The CDR3 sequence is 17 residues long.